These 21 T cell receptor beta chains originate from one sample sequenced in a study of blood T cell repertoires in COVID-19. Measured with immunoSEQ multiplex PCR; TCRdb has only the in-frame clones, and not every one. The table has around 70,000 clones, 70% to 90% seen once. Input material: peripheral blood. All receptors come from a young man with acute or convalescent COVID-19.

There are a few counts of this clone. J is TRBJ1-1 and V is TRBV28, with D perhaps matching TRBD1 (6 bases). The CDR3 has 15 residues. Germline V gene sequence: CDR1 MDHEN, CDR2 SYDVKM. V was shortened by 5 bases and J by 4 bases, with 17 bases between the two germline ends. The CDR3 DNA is TGTGCCAGCAGTGCCATAAGGGGGGGTGGCACTGAAGCTTTCTTT. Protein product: CASSAIRGGGTEAFF. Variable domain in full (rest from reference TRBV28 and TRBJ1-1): DVKVTQSSRYLVKRTGEKVFLECVQDMDHENMFWYRQDPGLGLRLIYFSYDVKMKEKGDIPEGYSVSREKKERFSLILESASTNQTSMYLCASSAIRGGGTEAFFGQGTRLTVV.

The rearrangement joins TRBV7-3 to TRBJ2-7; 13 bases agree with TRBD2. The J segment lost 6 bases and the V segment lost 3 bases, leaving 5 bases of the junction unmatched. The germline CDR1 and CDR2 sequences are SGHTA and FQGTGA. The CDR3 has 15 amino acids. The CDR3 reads CASSLTSGRSSEQYF. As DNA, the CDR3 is TGTGCCAGCAGCTTGACTAGCGGGAGGTCTTCCGAGCAGTACTTC. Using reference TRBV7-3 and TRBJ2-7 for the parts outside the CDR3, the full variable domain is GAGVSQTPSNKVTEKGKYVELRCDPISGHTALYWYRQSLGQGPEFLIYFQGTGAADDSGLPNDRFFAVRPEGSVSTLKIQRTERGDSAVYLCASSLTSGRSSEQYFGPGTRLTVT.

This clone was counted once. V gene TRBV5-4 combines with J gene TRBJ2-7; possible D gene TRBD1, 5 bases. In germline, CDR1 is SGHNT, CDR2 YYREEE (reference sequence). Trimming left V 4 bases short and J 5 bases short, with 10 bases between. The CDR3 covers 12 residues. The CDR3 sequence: CASSPWGNEQYF. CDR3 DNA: TGTGCCAGCAGCCCCTGGGGCAACGAGCAGTACTTC.

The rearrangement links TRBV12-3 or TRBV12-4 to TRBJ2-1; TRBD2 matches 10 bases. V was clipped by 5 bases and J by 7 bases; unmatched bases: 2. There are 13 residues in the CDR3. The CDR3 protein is CASSPGLANEQFF. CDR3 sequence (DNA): TGTGCCAGCAGTCCGGGACTAGCGAATGAGCAGTTCTTC.

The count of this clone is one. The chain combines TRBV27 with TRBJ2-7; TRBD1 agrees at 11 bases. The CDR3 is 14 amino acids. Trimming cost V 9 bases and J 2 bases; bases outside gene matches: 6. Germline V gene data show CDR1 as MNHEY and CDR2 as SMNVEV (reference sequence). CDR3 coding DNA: TGTGCCAGTTCCCCGGGACAGGGGGCCTACGAGCAGTACTTC. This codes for CASSPGQGAYEQYF.

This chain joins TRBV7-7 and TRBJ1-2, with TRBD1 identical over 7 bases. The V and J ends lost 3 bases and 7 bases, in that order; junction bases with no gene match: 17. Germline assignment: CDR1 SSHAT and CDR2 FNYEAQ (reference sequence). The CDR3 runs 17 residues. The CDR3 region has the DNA TGTGCCAGCAGCTTGCCTATTGACAGGGCAAGTGAGGGTGGCTACACCTTC. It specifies CASSLPIDRASEGGYTF.

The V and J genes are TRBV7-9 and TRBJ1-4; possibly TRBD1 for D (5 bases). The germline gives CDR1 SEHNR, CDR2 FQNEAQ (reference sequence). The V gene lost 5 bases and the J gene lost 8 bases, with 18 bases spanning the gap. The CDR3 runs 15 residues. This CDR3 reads CASSRGGSAGEKLFF. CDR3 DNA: TGTGCCAGCAGCCGCGGGGGGAGCGCCGGGGAAAAACTGTTTTTT.

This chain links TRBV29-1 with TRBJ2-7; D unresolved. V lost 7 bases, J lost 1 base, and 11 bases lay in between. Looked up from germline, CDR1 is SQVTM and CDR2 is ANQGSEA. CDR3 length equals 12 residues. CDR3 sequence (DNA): TGCAGCGCGGTCCGGAGTTCCTACGAGCAGTACTTC. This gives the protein CSAVRSSYEQYF.

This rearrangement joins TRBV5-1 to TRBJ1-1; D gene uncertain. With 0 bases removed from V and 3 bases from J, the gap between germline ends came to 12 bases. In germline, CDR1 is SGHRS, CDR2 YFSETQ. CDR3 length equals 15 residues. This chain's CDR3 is CASSLDLGRHTEAFF. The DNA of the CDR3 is TGCGCCAGCAGCTTGGATCTGGGGAGGCACACTGAAGCTTTCTTT.

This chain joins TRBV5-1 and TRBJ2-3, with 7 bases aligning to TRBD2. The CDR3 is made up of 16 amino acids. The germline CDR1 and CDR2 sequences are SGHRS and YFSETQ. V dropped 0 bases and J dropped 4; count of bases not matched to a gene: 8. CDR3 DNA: TGCGCCAGCAGCTTGGTGGCGGGAGCCACCTCAGATACGCAGTATTTT. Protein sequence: CASSLVAGATSDTQYF. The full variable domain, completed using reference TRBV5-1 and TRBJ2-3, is KAGVTQTPRYLIKTRGQQVTLSCSPISGHRSVSWYQQTPGQGLQFLFEYFSETQRNKGNFPGRFSGRQFSNSRSEMNVSTLELGDSALYLCASSLVAGATSDTQYFGPGTRLTVL.

The DNA for the CDR3 is TGTGCCAGCAGCCCGACTCGCTCCTATAATTCACCCCTCCACTTT. Protein product: CASSPTRSYNSPLHF. The V gene is TRBV7-2, the J gene TRBJ1-6; D unclear. Looked up from germline, CDR1 is SGHTA and CDR2 is FQGNSA. V lost 5 bases, J lost 0 bases, and 8 bases lay in between. This CDR3 region has 15 residues.

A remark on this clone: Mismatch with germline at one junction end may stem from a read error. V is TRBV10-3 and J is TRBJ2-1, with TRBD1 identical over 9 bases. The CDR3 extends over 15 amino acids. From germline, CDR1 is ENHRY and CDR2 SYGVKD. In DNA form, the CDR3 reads TGTGCCATAAGTGACATTGGGACAGGGTACAATGAGCAGTTCTTC. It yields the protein CAISDIGTGYNEQFF.

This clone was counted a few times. The CDR3 loop reads CASSYSLDNQPQHF. CDR3 in DNA: TGTGCCAGCAGTTACTCCCTCGACAACCAGCCCCAGCATTTT. The J gene is TRBJ1-5, the V gene TRBV6-5; D gene uncertain. Germline lookup yields CDR1 MNHEY and CDR2 SVGAGI. The length of the CDR3 is 14 residues. Trimming left V 0 bases short and J 7 bases short, with 10 bases between.

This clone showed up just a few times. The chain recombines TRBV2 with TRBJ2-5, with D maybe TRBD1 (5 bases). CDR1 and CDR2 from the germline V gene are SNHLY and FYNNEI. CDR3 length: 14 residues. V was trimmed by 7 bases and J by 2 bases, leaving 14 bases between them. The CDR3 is CASISKQAQETQYF. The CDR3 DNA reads TGTGCCAGCATTTCCAAACAGGCACAAGAGACCCAGTACTTC. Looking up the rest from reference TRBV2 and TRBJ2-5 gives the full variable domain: EPEVTQTPSHQVTQMGQEVILRCVPISNHLYFYWYRQILGQKVEFLVSFYNNEISEKSEIFDDQFSVERPDGSNFTLKIRSTKLEDSAMYFCASISKQAQETQYFGPGTRLLVL.

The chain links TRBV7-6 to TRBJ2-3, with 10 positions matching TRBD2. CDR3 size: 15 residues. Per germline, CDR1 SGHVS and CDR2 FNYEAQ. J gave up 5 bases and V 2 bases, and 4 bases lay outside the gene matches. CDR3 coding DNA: TGTGCCAGCAGCTTACTAGCGGGGGCCCAAGATACGCAGTATTTT. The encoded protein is CASSLLAGAQDTQYF.

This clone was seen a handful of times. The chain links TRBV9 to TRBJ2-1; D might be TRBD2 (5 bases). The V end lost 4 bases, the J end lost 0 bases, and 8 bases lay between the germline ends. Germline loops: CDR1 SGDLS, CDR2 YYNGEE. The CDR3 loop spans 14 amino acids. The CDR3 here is CASSREGSYNEQFF. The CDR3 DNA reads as TGTGCCAGCAGCCGGGAAGGCTCCTACAATGAGCAGTTCTTC.

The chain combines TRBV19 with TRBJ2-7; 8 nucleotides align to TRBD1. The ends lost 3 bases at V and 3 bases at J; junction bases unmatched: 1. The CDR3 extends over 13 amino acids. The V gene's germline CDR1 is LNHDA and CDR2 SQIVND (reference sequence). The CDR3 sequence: CASSITGGYEQYF. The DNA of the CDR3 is TGTGCCAGTAGTATTACAGGGGGCTACGAGCAGTACTTC.

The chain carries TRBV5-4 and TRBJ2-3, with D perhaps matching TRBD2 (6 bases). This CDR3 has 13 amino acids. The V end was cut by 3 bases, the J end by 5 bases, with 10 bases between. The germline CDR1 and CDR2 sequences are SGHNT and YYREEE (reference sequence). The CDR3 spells CASSSGERDTQYF. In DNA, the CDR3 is TGTGCCAGCAGCTCGGGGGAAAGAGATACGCAGTATTTT.

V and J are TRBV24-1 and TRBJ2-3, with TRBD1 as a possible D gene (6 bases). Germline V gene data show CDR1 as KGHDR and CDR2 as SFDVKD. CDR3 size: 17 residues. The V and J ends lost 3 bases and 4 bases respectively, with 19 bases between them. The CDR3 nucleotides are TGTGCCACCAGTGATGGGGCCGGGACAAGAGGGGCAGATACGCAGTATTTT. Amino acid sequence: CATSDGAGTRGADTQYF.

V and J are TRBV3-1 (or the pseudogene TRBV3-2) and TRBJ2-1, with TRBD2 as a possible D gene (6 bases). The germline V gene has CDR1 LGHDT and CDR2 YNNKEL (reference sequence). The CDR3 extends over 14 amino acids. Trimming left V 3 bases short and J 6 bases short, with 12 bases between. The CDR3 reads CASSQGLEVNEQFF. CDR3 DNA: TGTGCCAGCAGCCAGGGACTCGAGGTCAATGAGCAGTTCTTC.

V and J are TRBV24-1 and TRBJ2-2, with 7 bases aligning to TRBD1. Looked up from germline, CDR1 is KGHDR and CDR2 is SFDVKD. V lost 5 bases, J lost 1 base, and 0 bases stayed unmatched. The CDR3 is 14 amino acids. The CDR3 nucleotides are TGTGCCACCAGTGCAGGGGGGAACACCGGGGAGCTGTTTTTT. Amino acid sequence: CATSAGGNTGELFF.